This TCR beta chain was documented in a study of radiation and T cells in renal cell carcinoma. Whole-study context: Nephrectomy followed 15 Gy stereotactic body radiation by 4 weeks.

This clone has just one count. Its target is unknown. Specified time point: blood 2 weeks post-SBRT. The treatment denotes: 15 Gy SBRT to primary tumor, nephrectomy 4 weeks later. Serial blood draws occurred at baseline and 2 and 4 weeks post-SBRT. Findings of the study overall: From baseline, blood top tumor clonotypes peaked at 2 weeks post-radiation. No pretreatment tumor biopsies were available for baseline clonotypes.

The assay was immunoSEQ multiplex PCR, and TCRdb's table has in-frame clones only and misses some. The sample lists 100,000 to 150,000 clones, more than 70% occurring once. The TCR was taken from a woman aged 70 to 79 with renal cell carcinoma. The sequenced sample was blood, obtained from a patient whose treatment included radiotherapy and nephrectomy.

CDR3 DNA sequence: TGTGCCAGCAGCCAAGAGGGCCGAAGGGATGGCTACACCTTC. Translating gives CASSQEGRRDGYTF. The chain carries TRBV7-2 and TRBJ1-2, with no clear D. The CDR3 loop spans 14 amino acids. Trimming removed 5 bases from V and 6 bases from J, with 16 bases in between. Germline CDR1 reads SGHTA; CDR2 reads FQGNSA.